The 5 T cell receptor beta chains in this list originate from one sample, sequenced in a study of control samples from healthy donors and cancer patients. Some clones are missing from TCRdb's copy, which holds only in-frame ones; the method was immunoSEQ multiplex PCR. The sample has roughly 130,000 clones; around 90% are singletons. Sequenced input: blood. The receptors here all came from a man aged 25-40 years in good health.

The chain is built from TRBV19 and TRBJ1-5; no clear D gene. Germline V CDR1 and CDR2: LNHDA, SQIVND (reference sequence). This CDR3 has 12 residues. Trimming left V 0 bases short and J 6 bases short, with 3 bases between. The CDR3 loop reads CASSIELQPQHF. CDR3 DNA: TGTGCCAGTAGTATAGAACTTCAGCCCCAGCATTTT.

This CDR3 is CASSGQGQYLAEAFF. The CDR3 bases are TGTGCCAGCAGTGGGCAAGGACAGTATCTCGCTGAAGCTTTCTTT. The rearrangement joins TRBV2 to TRBJ1-1, with TRBD1 as a possible D gene (6 bases). Trimming cost V 4 bases and J 6 bases, with 18 bases left between them. Germline values: CDR1 SNHLY, CDR2 FYNNEI. This CDR3 contains 15 residues.

The rearrangement uses TRBV30 and TRBJ1-2; 9 bases map to TRBD1. V trimming: 5 bases; J trimming: 7 bases; junction bases outside the gene matches: 8. CDR1 is GTSNPN, CDR2 SVGIG, per germline (reference sequence). The CDR3 is 13 amino acids. In nucleotides, the CDR3 is TGTGCCTGGCGCCGGGACAGGGCGGGTGGCTACACCTTC. The encoded protein is CAWRRDRAGGYTF. The entire variable domain, with the rest obtained from reference TRBV30 and TRBJ1-2, is as follows: SQTIHQWPATLVQPVGSPLSLECTVEGTSNPNLYWYRQAAGRGLQLLFYSVGIGQISSEVPQNLSASRPQDRQFILSSKKLLLSDSGFYLCAWRRDRAGGYTFGSGTRLTVV.

The CDR3 DNA sequence: TGTGCCAGTTCACCCGGACGGTGGAACACTGAAGCTTTCTTT. Encoded protein: CASSPGRWNTEAFF. The chain has TRBV19 and TRBJ1-1; D unclear. The V end lost 8 bases, the J end lost 1 base, and 14 bases lay between the germline ends. Germline values: CDR1 LNHDA, CDR2 SQIVND (reference sequence). The CDR3 is made up of 14 amino acids.

The chain uses TRBV24-1 and TRBJ2-1; 9 nucleotides match TRBD1. V was pared by 4 bases and J by 6 bases, with 6 bases of the junction left unmatched. The CDR3 has 15 residues. The germline V gene encodes CDR1 KGHDR and CDR2 SFDVKD. CDR3 residues: CATSEWTGVSNEQFF. The DNA for the CDR3 is TGTGCCACCAGTGAGTGGACAGGGGTATCCAATGAGCAGTTCTTC.